This T cell receptor beta chain originates from a study of blood T cell repertoires in COVID-19 (TCRdb year 2020). A note on the overall study: Samples covering the acute and convalescent phases of COVID-19 were provided by collaborators in the United States, Italy and Spain. The prospective study material was composed of cDNA or gDNA derived from T cells, B-cell-depleted T cells, or PBMCs. Subjects who had been exposed to COVID-19, were actively infected with it, or had recovered from it provided the deeply sampled blood TCRbeta repertoires that made up the dataset. The repertoires were made available in a free public database intended to serve as a resource for research on the immune response to SARS-CoV-2. The samples were drawn from two sources: the first 160 participants of the ongoing ImmuneRACE study, and 1,200 or so subjects contributed by 6 global collaborators. The sample metadata nearly always contained a de-identified subject ID, COVID-19 status, age in years and sex. Where available, HLA class I and class II types were obtained from metadata supplied by the sample provider rather than from assay-based typing.

The immunoSEQ Assay, a bias-controlled multiplex PCR, was used to amplify TCRbeta CDR3 regions from genomic DNA. Per the original workflow: The number of nucleated cells in each sample was estimated from the amplification of reference gene primers within the assay. Sequence reads were collapsed and filtered to measure the absolute abundance of every unique TCRbeta CDR3 rearrangement. For each sample, productive Simpson clonality was calculated as the square root of Simpson's diversity index over productive rearrangements. This is the immuneACCESS table as TCRdb keeps it, with only in-frame sequences that have V and J called. A part of the clones is gone; compared with another copy, unresolved V genes explain less than half, and the rest is unexplained. The V and J calls and clone size come from that table; D and trimming were worked out from the DNA. The table for this sample lists about 120,000 clones; about 87% of them were counted only once. The top ten hold roughly 2.2% of the sample.

In regard to this clone: There is no known antigen for this receptor. It has no much larger one-base neighbor in the sample; base qualities were not kept.

Collaborating institutions collected whole blood in K2EDTA tubes following their own protocols. For TCRbeta analysis, collaborator samples were shipped as frozen whole blood, as isolated PBMCs, or as DNA extracted from either sample type. Study-level results and caveats: The quantity of clinical and demographic metadata differed by source and by participant and was supplied without curation.

The source material was peripheral blood. The sequence derives from a woman aged 50 to 60 with acute or convalescent COVID-19.

The bases read TGTGCCAGCAGCAAAGGACGGGACAATCAGCCCCAGCATTTT. Translation gives CASSKGRDNQPQHF. The V and J genes are TRBV21-1 and TRBJ1-5. TRBV21-1 is a recognized pseudogene. The CDR3 runs 14 amino acids, cysteine and phenylalanine included. The CDR3 DNA has 42 bases and is translated from base 1.